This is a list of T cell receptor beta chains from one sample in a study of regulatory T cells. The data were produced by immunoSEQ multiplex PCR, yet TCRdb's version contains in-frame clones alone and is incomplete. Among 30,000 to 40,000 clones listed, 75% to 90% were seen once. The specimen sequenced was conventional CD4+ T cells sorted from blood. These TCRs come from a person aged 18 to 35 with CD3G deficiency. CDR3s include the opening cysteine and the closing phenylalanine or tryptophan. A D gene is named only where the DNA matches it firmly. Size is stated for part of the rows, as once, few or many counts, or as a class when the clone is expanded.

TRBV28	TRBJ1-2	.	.	TGTGCCAGCAGTTTACCAGGGGCGGGTGGCTACACCTTC	CASSLPGAGGYTF
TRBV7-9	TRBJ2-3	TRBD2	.	TGTGCCAGCAGCTTTGTAGCGGGGGGGACAGATACGCAGTATTTT	CASSFVAGGTDTQYF
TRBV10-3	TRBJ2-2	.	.	TGTGCCATCAGTGAGACCGGGGAGCTGTTTTTT	CAISETGELFF
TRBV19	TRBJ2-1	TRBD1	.	TGTGCCAGTAGTACAACCGGGACAGGGTTTGGTGAGCAGTTCTTC	CASSTTGTGFGEQFF
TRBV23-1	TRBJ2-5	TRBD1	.	TGCGCCAGAAGAGTGGGACAGGGAGCCCAAGAGACCCAGTACTTC	CARRVGQGAQETQYF
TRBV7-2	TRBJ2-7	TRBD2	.	TGTGCCAGCAGCATAGCGGGGGGGTATGAGCAGTACTTC	CASSIAGGYEQYF
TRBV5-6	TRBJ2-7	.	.	TGTGCCAGCAGCGCGAGTGGGCTACGACAAACCCTGTACGAGCAGTACTTC	CASSASGLRQTLYEQYF
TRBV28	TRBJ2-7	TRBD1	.	TGTGCCAGCACCCGGGACAGACCCTACGAGCAGTACTTC	CASTRDRPYEQYF
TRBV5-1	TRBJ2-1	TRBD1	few	TGCGCCAGCAGCGCGCCGGGACAGACCCACAATGAGCAGTTCTTC	CASSAPGQTHNEQFF
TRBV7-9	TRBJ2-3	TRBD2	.	TGTGCCAGCAGCCCATCCGGGACTAGCGGAGATACGCAGTATTTT	CASSPSGTSGDTQYF
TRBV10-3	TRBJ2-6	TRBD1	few	TGTGCCATCAGACCCGGGACAGGCGACCGGGGGGCCAACGTCCTGACTTTC	CAIRPGTGDRGANVLTF
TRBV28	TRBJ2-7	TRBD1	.	TGTGCCAGCAGACCTAGGGACAGGGCTTTAGGCGAGCAGTACTTC	CASRPRDRALGEQYF
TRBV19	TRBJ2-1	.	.	TGTGCCAGTAGGGAGGGGGGCCTTAACAATGAGCAGTTCTTC	CASREGGLNNEQFF
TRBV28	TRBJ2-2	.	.	TGTGCCAGCAGTAGAACAGGGTATCGCACCGGGGAGCTGTTTTTT	CASSRTGYRTGELFF
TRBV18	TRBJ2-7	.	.	TGTGCCAGCTCACTTTTCGCTAAGGACGAGCAGTACTTC	CASSLFAKDEQYF
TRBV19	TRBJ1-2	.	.	TGTGCCAGTAGCCCGTTATTAGGGCAGGGGAGGGGTGGCTACACCTTC	CASSPLLGQGRGGYTF
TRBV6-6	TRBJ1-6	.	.	TGTGCCAGCAGTTTAGGCGGTCTTAATTCACCCCTCCACTTT	CASSLGGLNSPLHF
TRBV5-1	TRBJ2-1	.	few	TGCGCCAGCAGCAATACTTATGGGCGGGGCAATGAGCAGTTCTTC	CASSNTYGRGNEQFF
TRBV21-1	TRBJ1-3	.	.	TGTGCCAGCAGCGCTCAACAGGACCGAGGCTCCGGAAACACCATATATTTT	CASSAQQDRGSGNTIYF
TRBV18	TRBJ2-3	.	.	TGTGCCAGCACCGACAAGAGGGGGACAGATACGCAGTATTTT	CASTDKRGTDTQYF
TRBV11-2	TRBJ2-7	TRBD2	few	TGTGCCAGCAGCCCGGGACTAGCCCACTCCTACGAGCAGTACTTC	CASSPGLAHSYEQYF
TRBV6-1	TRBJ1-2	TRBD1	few	TGTGCCAGCAGTGTTTTAGGACAGGGATACCGCTACACCTTC	CASSVLGQGYRYTF
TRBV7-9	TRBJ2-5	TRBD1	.	TGTGCCAGCAGCCCAGGACAGGGGGAATGGGAGACCCAGTACTTC	CASSPGQGEWETQYF
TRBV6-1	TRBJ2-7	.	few	TGTGCCAGCAGTGAAGGTGGGCCCCATTCCTACGAGCAGTACTTC	CASSEGGPHSYEQYF
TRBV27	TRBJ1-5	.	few	TGTGCCAGCAGTTTACGCGGGGGGCCCCAGCATTTT	CASSLRGGPQHF
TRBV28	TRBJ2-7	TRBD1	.	TGTGCCAGCAGTCCTTCCGACAGGGGACACTACGAGCAGTACTTC	CASSPSDRGHYEQYF
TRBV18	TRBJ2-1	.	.	TGTGCCAGCTCCCGGGACTCACCTGGCAATGAGCAGTTCTTC	CASSRDSPGNEQFF
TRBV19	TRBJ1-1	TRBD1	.	TGTGCCAGTAGTTTATTGGACAGGACAACTGAAGCTTTCTTT	CASSLLDRTTEAFF
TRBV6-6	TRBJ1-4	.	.	TGTGCCAGCAGTTACGGGGGGGATGAAAAACTGTTTTTT	CASSYGGDEKLFF
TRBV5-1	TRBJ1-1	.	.	TGCGCCAGCGCTCAGACGGGGACCACTGAAGCTTTCTTT	CASAQTGTTEAFF
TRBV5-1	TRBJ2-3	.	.	TGCGCCAGCAGCTTAACAGGGTCCCAGGGAGATACGCAGTATTTT	CASSLTGSQGDTQYF
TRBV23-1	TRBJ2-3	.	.	TGCGCCAGCATCCGAGGTCCACGCGGGGCTAGCACAGATACGCAGTATTTT	CASIRGPRGASTDTQYF
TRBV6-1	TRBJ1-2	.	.	TGTGCCAGCAGAAGGGGCCGGGAGAACTATGGCTACACCTTC	CASRRGRENYGYTF
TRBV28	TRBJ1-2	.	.	TGTGCCAGCAGTTTAGATCGCAGGGGAAGCGGCTACACCTTC	CASSLDRRGSGYTF
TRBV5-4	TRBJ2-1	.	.	TGTGCCAGCAGCTTTACTGGCCGGTCAGTCAATGAGCAGTTCTTC	CASSFTGRSVNEQFF
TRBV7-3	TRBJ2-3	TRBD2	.	TGTGCCAGCAGCTTAAAAGAGCGGGAGTGGGATACGCAGTATTTT	CASSLKEREWDTQYF
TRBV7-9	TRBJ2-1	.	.	TGTGCCAGCAGCCGGACTCGCGGGTCCAATGAGCAGTTCTTC	CASSRTRGSNEQFF
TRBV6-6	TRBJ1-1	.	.	TGTGCCAGCAGACACGAAGGGGGAAACACTGAAGCTTTCTTT	CASRHEGGNTEAFF
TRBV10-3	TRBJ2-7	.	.	TGTGCCATCAGCAACAGGGTCGGCGAGCAGTACTTC	CAISNRVGEQYF
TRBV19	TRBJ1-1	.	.	TGTGCCAGTAGTATAGGACAGGTGATGAACACTGAAGCTTTCTTT	CASSIGQVMNTEAFF
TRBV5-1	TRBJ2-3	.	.	TGCGCCAGCAGCCCCGGACAGTTCACAGATACGCAGTATTTT	CASSPGQFTDTQYF
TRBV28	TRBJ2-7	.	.	TGTGCCAGCAGTTCTGGAGCCGAGCAGTACTTC	CASSSGAEQYF
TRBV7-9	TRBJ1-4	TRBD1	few	TGTGCCAGCAGCCCGGACAGGGGGAATGAAAAACTGTTTTTT	CASSPDRGNEKLFF
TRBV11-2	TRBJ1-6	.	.	TGTGCCAGCTCATCATCCTATAATTCACCCCTCCACTTT	CASSSSYNSPLHF
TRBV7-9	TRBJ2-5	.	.	TGTGCCAGCAGCTTAGTCCAGGCTGGGACCCAGTACTTC	CASSLVQAGTQYF
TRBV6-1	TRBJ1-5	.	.	TGTGCCAGCAGTGGACAGACGAGCAATCAGCCCCAGCATTTT	CASSGQTSNQPQHF
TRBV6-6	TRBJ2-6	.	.	TGTGCCAGCAGTTCCCCGTCAGGGACTGGGGCCAACGTCCTGACTTTC	CASSSPSGTGANVLTF
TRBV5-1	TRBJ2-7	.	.	TGCGCCAGCAGCTCTCAGGGAAAAGAGCAGTACTTC	CASSSQGKEQYF
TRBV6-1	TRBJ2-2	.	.	TGTGCCAGCAGTGAAGGGCGGGGAGCGAACACCGGGGAGCTGTTTTTT	CASSEGRGANTGELFF
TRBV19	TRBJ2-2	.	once	TGTGCCAGTAGTGGGCAGGGTTTAACCGGGGAGCTGTTTTTT	CASSGQGLTGELFF